The sequence of this T cell receptor (beta chain) was determined in a study of T-cell reconstitution after alpha-beta-depleted transplantation in children. Study results and caveats: From newly produced T cells came most of the T-cell counts and diversity one year after transplant. Surviving recipient T cells and thymic progenitors accounted for the high day-60 TCRbeta diversity observed in some patients.

This clonotype showed up just a few times. The antigen is not known. Unique molecular identifiers were incorporated into the prepared TCRbeta library. TCRdb ran MiXCR on the PCR reads and lists one entry per CDR3 protein. The table includes about 90,000 distinct CDR3 sequences, around a sixth detected once. Material: PBMCs, mostly from graft donor cells, obtained 180 days after TCRalphabeta/CD19-depleted stem cell transplant. The sequence was obtained from a male patient between 2 and 10 years old who had a stem cell transplant for acute lymphoblastic leukemia, so the T cells may come from the graft donor.

CDR3 nucleotide sequence: TGTGCCACGCGGGGCGAGGAGACCCAGTACTTC. It yields the protein CATRGEETQYF. The chain recombines TRBV10-3 with TRBJ2-5, with a tentative D call TRBD2 (6 bases). Trimming stripped 10 bases from V and 5 bases from J, with 11 bases between. CDR1 ENHRY and CDR2 SYGVKD come from the germline V gene. The CDR3 runs 11 residues.